Below are 25 T cell receptor beta chains sequenced from a single sample in a study of CD8 T cells in ankylosing spondylitis. TCRdb analysed the 5' RACE reads with MiXCR anew, one entry per CDR3 protein. The data show around 160,000 distinct CDR3 sequences, with roughly 11% seen just once and about 27% held by the top ten. The sequenced sample consisted of blood, either unsorted or a sorted T cell fraction (not recorded which). The receptors come from a male donor with ankylosing spondylitis or in good health (not recorded which).

On this clonotype: Possible read error: a much larger clone is one base away. The V gene is TRBV4-1, the J gene TRBJ2-7, with no clear D. Trimming removed 5 bases at V and 0 bases at J, with 14 bases between. The V gene's germline CDR1 is MGHRA and CDR2 YSYEKL. This CDR3 has 15 amino acids. CDR3 sequence (DNA): TGCGCCAGCAGCACCAGCGTACGGTACTCCTACGAGCAGTACTTC. This codes for CASSTSVRYSYEQYF.

The chain is built from TRBV19 and TRBJ1-2; tentative D call: TRBD1 (5 bases). Per germline, CDR1 LNHDA and CDR2 SQIVND (reference sequence). V lost 4 bases and J 5 bases, leaving 5 bases between the germline ends. This CDR3 is 11 amino acids long. DNA for the CDR3: TGTGCCAGTAGTACAGGGTATGGCTACACCTTC. Translation: CASSTGYGYTF.

This clonotype appeared many times. The chain uses TRBV5-1 and TRBJ2-1; the D is unclear. The CDR3 consists of 16 residues. Germline-derived CDR1 and CDR2 are SGHRS and YFSETQ. The germline V and J ends were trimmed by 4 bases and 0 bases, with 14 bases remaining between them. CDR3 in amino acids: CASSLEAASSYNEQFF. CDR3 DNA: TGCGCCAGCAGCCTAGAAGCAGCGAGCTCCTACAATGAGCAGTTCTTC.

This clonotype was detected many times. CDR3 region: CASSFGGLDTEAFF. The CDR3 region has the DNA TGTGCCAGCAGTTTTGGGGGCCTAGACACTGAAGCTTTCTTT. This rearrangement joins TRBV12-3 or TRBV12-4 to TRBJ1-1; D may be TRBD1 (6 bases). The CDR3 has 14 amino acids. V lost 3 bases and J 3 bases, leaving 11 bases between the germline ends.

This clonotype has ten or more counts. The gene calls are TRBV19 and TRBJ2-3, with 9 bases lining up with TRBD1. Trimming cost V 9 bases and J 2 bases; bases outside gene matches: 9. This CDR3 has 15 amino acids. Per the germline V gene, CDR1 is LNHDA and CDR2 is SQIVND (reference sequence). CDR3 nucleotide sequence: TGTGCCAGCCGCGACGGGACAGGGAACACAGATACGCAGTATTTT. It is translated as CASRDGTGNTDTQYF.

This chain links TRBV24-1 with TRBJ2-1; D unclear. The germline CDR1 and CDR2 sequences are KGHDR and SFDVKD. V lost 4 bases and J 0 bases, leaving 9 bases between the germline ends. The CDR3 totals 15 residues. The CDR3 coding sequence is TGTGCCACCAGTGACGACGGTTACTCCTACAATGAGCAGTTCTTC. It specifies CATSDDGYSYNEQFF.

This clonotype appeared a few times. The chain links TRBV20-1 to TRBJ2-7; 11 bases fit TRBD1. Germline V gene sequence: CDR1 DFQATT, CDR2 SNEGSKA (reference sequence). This CDR3 region has 18 residues. The V gene end was trimmed by 3 bases and the J gene end by 1 base; junction bases not matched to a gene: 14. The CDR3 DNA is TGCAGTGCTAGCCATCTCCGGGACAGGGGGGAAAGATCCTACGAGCAGTACTTC. Amino acid sequence: CSASHLRDRGERSYEQYF.

This chain links TRBV4-2 with TRBJ1-2; possibly TRBD1 for D (5 bases). This CDR3 region has 17 residues. V dropped 2 bases and J dropped 0 bases, with 16 bases sitting between them. Germline V lookup: CDR1 LGHNA, CDR2 YNFKEQ. The CDR3 nucleotides read TGTGCCAGCAGCCAACAGGGTCCGGCGTCCTCTAACTATGGCTACACCTTC. Protein sequence: CASSQQGPASSNYGYTF.

This clonotype has a handful of counts. The CDR3 bases are TGTGCCACCAGCAGTGAGGTTGACACGGGGGATGAAAAACTGTTTTTT. It is translated as CATSSEVDTGDEKLFF. The chain uses TRBV15 and TRBJ1-4; weak D call: TRBD1 (5 bases). Trimming shortened V by 3 bases and J by 6 bases, and 17 bases separated the two germline ends. The CDR3 loop spans 16 amino acids. Germline lookup yields CDR1 LNHNV and CDR2 YYDKDF (reference sequence).

The sample holds many counts of this clonotype. The rearrangement joins TRBV20-1 to TRBJ2-3, with a possible D match to TRBD1 (5 bases). V was cut by 1 base and J by 3 bases, with 17 bases left in between. The CDR3 consists of 16 residues. Germline V gives CDR1 DFQATT, CDR2 SNEGSKA (reference sequence). The CDR3 DNA sequence: TGCAGTGCTAGAGGGAGTCGGCAGGGCTCGACAGATACGCAGTATTTT. Its protein is CSARGSRQGSTDTQYF.

This clonotype was picked up many times. The chain recombines TRBV6-4 with TRBJ1-6; D possibly corresponds to TRBD1 (5 bases). V was clipped by 7 bases and J by 0 bases, with 22 bases between them. The germline gives CDR1 MRHNA, CDR2 SNTAGT. CDR3 size: 19 residues. CDR3 DNA sequence: TGTGCCAGCACCCCAGGGTCCATAGCTTCGAGCTCCTATAATTCACCCCTCCACTTT. Translation: CASTPGSIASSSYNSPLHF.

This clonotype has just a few counts. The CDR3, as DNA: TGTGCCAGTAGTCCCCCCCCGGGGGAGGTCTACAATGAGCAGTTCTTC. Protein product: CASSPPPGEVYNEQFF. J is TRBJ2-1 and V is TRBV19, with a possible D match to TRBD2 (6 bases). This CDR3 comprises 16 residues. Germline loops: CDR1 LNHDA, CDR2 SQIVND (reference sequence). Trimming took 5 bases from V and 3 from J, leaving 17 bases between them.

The sample holds a few counts of this clonotype. The V gene is TRBV20-1, the J gene TRBJ2-3, with 10 bases aligning to TRBD1. The germline CDR1 and CDR2 sequences are DFQATT and SNEGSKA (reference sequence). The CDR3 consists of 15 residues. With 8 bases clipped from V and 1 base from J, the junction kept 9 bases outside the gene matches. The CDR3 sequence is CSSGGGTGGTDTQYF. The CDR3 DNA reads TGCAGTTCCGGAGGGGGGACAGGGGGCACAGATACGCAGTATTTT.

The chain employs TRBV12-3 or TRBV12-4 and TRBJ2-6, with 7 bases identical to TRBD1. The CDR3 loop spans 15 amino acids. V lost 6 bases to trimming and J lost 4 bases; unmatched junction nucleotides: 6. DNA of the CDR3: TGTGCCAGCAGACAGGGGACGGGGGGGGCCAACGTCCTGACTTTC. This gives the protein CASRQGTGGANVLTF.

This clonotype was counted many times. J is TRBJ2-3 and V is TRBV6-1; D remains ambiguous. Germline-derived CDR1 and CDR2 are MNHNS and SASEGT. CDR3 length: 11 residues. V lost 7 bases to trimming and J lost 6 bases, with 8 bases between them. The CDR3 loop is CASTQADTQYF. DNA of the CDR3: TGTGCCAGCACTCAAGCGGATACGCAGTATTTT.

The table lists this clonotype with many counts. The chain has TRBV9 and TRBJ2-3; D is ambiguous. The length of the CDR3 is 14 residues. Trimming took 0 bases from V and 2 from J, leaving 7 bases between them. Germline V gene data show CDR1 as SGDLS and CDR2 as YYNGEE. The CDR3 sequence is CASSVVDPTDTQYF. The CDR3 DNA reads as TGTGCCAGCAGCGTAGTTGACCCCACAGATACGCAGTATTTT.

There are many counts of this clonotype. The chain links TRBV5-1 to TRBJ1-4; D gene unclear. The CDR3 covers 16 residues. V dropped 4 bases and J dropped 3 bases, with 16 bases sitting between them. In germline, CDR1 is SGHRS, CDR2 YFSETQ. CDR3 DNA: TGCGCCAGCAGCCAATCGGGGAGGAGGGCTAATGAAAAACTGTTTTTT. It is translated as CASSQSGRRANEKLFF.

This clonotype turned up a few times. V gene TRBV5-4 combines with J gene TRBJ2-2; D not resolved. V was clipped by 2 bases and J by 5 bases, with 7 bases between them. Germline V gene data show CDR1 as SGHNT and CDR2 as YYREEE (reference sequence). This CDR3 is built from 13 residues. The CDR3 nucleotides are TGTGCCAGCAGCTTCACTCTGACCGGGGAGCTGTTTTTT. It codes for CASSFTLTGELFF. The whole variable domain, remainder taken from reference TRBV5-4 and TRBJ2-2, is ETGVTQSPTHLIKTRGQQVTLRCSSQSGHNTVSWYQQALGQGPQFIFQYYREEENGRGNFPPRFSGLQFPNYSSELNVNALELDDSALYLCASSFTLTGELFFGEGSRLTVL.

This clonotype came up many times. The gene calls are TRBV6-1 and TRBJ2-5, with 9 bases identical to TRBD2. V gave up 4 bases and J gave up 5 bases; unmatched junction bases: 2. CDR3 length: 13 residues. Germline values: CDR1 MNHNS, CDR2 SASEGT. CDR3 residues: CASSGGLAETQYF. CDR3 nucleotides: TGTGCCAGCAGTGGCGGACTAGCGGAGACCCAGTACTTC.

The sample holds one count of this clonotype. A much larger clone is a single base away; this may be a read error. The V call is TRBV25-1, the J call TRBJ2-7; D gene ambiguous. CDR3 length: 14 residues. The V gene's germline CDR1 is MGHDK and CDR2 SYGVNS. The CDR3 nucleotides are TGTACCAGCAGTGCGGAGAGAAGCTCCTACGAGCAGTACTTC. Translated, it gives CTSSAERSSYEQYF.

This clonotype has a handful of counts. The chain has TRBV7-9 and TRBJ1-2; 9 bases fit TRBD1. CDR1 is SEHNR, CDR2 FQNEAQ, per germline (reference sequence). V dropped 4 bases and J dropped 2; count of bases not matched to a gene: 8. This CDR3 is 16 amino acids long. The CDR3 is CASSSTGTGQNYGYTF. CDR3 nucleotides: TGTGCCAGCAGCTCTACCGGGACAGGGCAAAACTATGGCTACACCTTC.

This clonotype was detected ten times or more. The chain carries TRBV29-1 and TRBJ1-1; D gene unclear. Germline CDR1 and CDR2: SQVTM and ANQGSEA. The CDR3 is 16 amino acids. Trimming removed 3 bases at V and 3 bases at J, with 20 bases between. CDR3 DNA: TGCAGCGTTGACGGCATGGCAGCATTCCCGGACACTGAAGCTTTCTTT. This encodes CSVDGMAAFPDTEAFF.

This clonotype was observed at least ten times. J is TRBJ2-5 and V is TRBV5-5; unclear D gene. V was trimmed by 1 base and J by 5 bases, leaving 9 bases between them. The CDR3 contains 13 residues. Germline V gene sequence: CDR1 SGHKS, CDR2 YYEKEE (reference sequence). The CDR3 reads CASSLNLAETQYF. CDR3 coding DNA: TGTGCCAGCAGCTTGAACCTTGCGGAGACCCAGTACTTC.

This clonotype has only a few counts. This chain links TRBV4-1 with TRBJ2-5; TRBD2 matches 10 bases. CDR3 length equals 17 residues. The germline CDR1 and CDR2 sequences are MGHRA and YSYEKL. After removal of 4 bases from V and 1 base from J, the junction contained 9 bases not matched to a gene. The CDR3 DNA follows: TGCGCCAGCAGCCCTTTACTAGCGGGGACGTTCCAAGAGACCCAGTACTTC. Translating it yields CASSPLLAGTFQETQYF.

This clonotype has ten or more counts. This chain connects TRBV20-1 to TRBJ1-6; TRBD1 matches 8 bases. With V trimmed by 5 bases and J by 10 bases, 7 bases remained unmatched. Germline lookup yields CDR1 DFQATT and CDR2 SNEGSKA (reference sequence). The CDR3 runs 13 residues. CDR3 region: CSAPTGANSPLHF. As DNA, the CDR3 is TGCAGTGCTCCGACAGGGGCAAACTCACCCCTCCACTTT.